The source of this T cell receptor beta chain is a study of T cells in Graves' hyperthyroidism and ophthalmopathy. Sample collection date corresponds to first hyperthyroidism diagnosis, prior to any ophthalmopathy symptoms. This clonotype was picked up many times. No antigen is known for it. General study results and limits: The authors' 13 V-J model separated ophthalmopathy from stable hyperthyroidism. Blood held most thyroid clonotypes expanded above 0.001 frequency.

TCR beta CDR3 sequences were amplified from RNA transcripts. HTBI primers were used for first-round RT-PCR of the TCR CDR3. TCRdb independently ran MiXCR on the multiplex PCR reads; one entry per CDR3 protein. The data show some 400,000 distinct CDR3 sequences, roughly 13% seen once. Per the germline V gene, CDR1 is DFQATT and CDR2 is SNEGSKA (reference sequence). CDR3 size: 13 residues. Trimming cost V 3 bases and J 4 bases, with 12 bases left between them. The chain links TRBV20-1 to TRBJ2-5; D unresolved. The sequence derives from a man aged 25-45 years with Graves' hyperthyroidism that later progressed to Graves' ophthalmopathy. The sequenced material came from blood. The CDR3 spells CSASPGWAETQYF. In DNA form, the CDR3 reads TGCAGTGCTAGTCCCGGGTGGGCAGAGACCCAGTACTTC.